This T cell receptor beta chain was sequenced in a study of beta chain features in type 1 diabetes. Study observations and caveats: When cDNA is sequenced, cells with high TCR expression could be over-represented. Among all four CD4+ subsets, Type 1 diabetes patients had TCRB CDR3s that were moderately but significantly shorter.

This CDR3 is 16 amino acids long. Between the trimmed V and J ends, which lost 5 bases and 1 base, there was a span of 17 bases. CDR1 is KGHSH and CDR2 is LQKENI in the germline V gene. Points on this clone: Its antigen is not known.

Reverse transcription of all isolated RNA meant that expressed TCRB transcripts were sequenced. Sequencing of stem cell-like memory T cell samples yielded about a million reads on average. TCRdb's table, derived via immunoSEQ multiplex PCR, lists solely in-frame clones and lacks some. The table has 50,000 to 55,000 clones, 55% to 75% seen once. V gene TRBV18 combines with J gene TRBJ1-1, with a tentative D call TRBD1 (6 bases). The sample taken for sequencing was stem cell memory CD4+ T cells from blood. This TCR derives from a woman aged 25 to 39 with type 1 diabetes. The chain's CDR3 is CASSFSRGTENTEAFF. In DNA, the CDR3 is TGTGCCAGCTCATTCAGTAGGGGGACGGAGAACACTGAAGCTTTCTTT.